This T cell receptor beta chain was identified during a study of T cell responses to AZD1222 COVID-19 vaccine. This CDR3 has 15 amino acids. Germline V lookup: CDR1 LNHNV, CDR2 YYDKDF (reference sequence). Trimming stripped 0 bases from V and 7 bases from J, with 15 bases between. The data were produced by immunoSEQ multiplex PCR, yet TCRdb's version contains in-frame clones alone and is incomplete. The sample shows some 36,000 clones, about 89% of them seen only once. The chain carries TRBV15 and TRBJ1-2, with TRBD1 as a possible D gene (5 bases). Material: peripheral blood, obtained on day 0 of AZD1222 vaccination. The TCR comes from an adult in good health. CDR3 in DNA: TGTGCCACCAGCAGAGATGGGGAGAGGGGAGGTGGCTACACCTTC. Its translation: CATSRDGERGGGYTF. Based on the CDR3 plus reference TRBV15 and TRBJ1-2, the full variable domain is DAMVIQNPRYQVTQFGKPVTLSCSQTLNHNVMYWYQQKSSQAPKLLFHYYDKDFNNEADTPDNFQSRRPNTSFCFLDIRSPGLGDTAMYLCATSRDGERGGGYTFGSGTRLTVV.